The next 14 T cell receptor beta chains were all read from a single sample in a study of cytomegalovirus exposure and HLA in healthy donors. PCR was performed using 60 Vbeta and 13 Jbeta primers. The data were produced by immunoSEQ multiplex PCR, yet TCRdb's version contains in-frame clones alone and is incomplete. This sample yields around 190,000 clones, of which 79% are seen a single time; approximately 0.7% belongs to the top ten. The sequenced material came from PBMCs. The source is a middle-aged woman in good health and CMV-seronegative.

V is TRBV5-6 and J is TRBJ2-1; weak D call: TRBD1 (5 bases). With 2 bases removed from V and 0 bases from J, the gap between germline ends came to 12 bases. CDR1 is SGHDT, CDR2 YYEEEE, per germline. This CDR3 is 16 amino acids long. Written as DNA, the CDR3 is TGTGCCAGCAGCTTTTTGACAGAAGGCTCCTACAATGAGCAGTTCTTC. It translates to CASSFLTEGSYNEQFF.

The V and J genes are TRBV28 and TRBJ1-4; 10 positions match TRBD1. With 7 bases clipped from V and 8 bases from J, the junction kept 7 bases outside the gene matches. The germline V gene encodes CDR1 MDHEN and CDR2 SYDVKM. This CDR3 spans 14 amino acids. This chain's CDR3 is CASIPTGGGEKLFF. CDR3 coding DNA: TGTGCCAGCATTCCGACAGGGGGCGGGGAAAAACTGTTTTTT.

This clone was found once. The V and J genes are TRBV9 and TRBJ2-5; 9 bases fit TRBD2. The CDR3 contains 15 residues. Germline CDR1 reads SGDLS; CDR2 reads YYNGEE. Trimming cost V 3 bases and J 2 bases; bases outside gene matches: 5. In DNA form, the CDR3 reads TGTGCCAGCAGCGATAGCGGGAGTTGGCAAGAGACCCAGTACTTC. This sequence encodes CASSDSGSWQETQYF. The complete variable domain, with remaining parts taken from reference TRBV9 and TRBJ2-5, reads DSGVTQTPKHLITATGQRVTLRCSPRSGDLSVYWYQQSLDQGLQFLIQYYNGEERAKGNILERFSAQQFPDLHSELNLSSLELGDSALYFCASSDSGSWQETQYFGPGTRLLVL.

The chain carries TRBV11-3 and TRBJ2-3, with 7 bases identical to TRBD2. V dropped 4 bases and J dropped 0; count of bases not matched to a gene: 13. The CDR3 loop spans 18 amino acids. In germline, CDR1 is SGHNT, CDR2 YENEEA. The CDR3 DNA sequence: TGTGCCAGCAGCTCGGGGCTTGGGACTATAACTAGCACAGATACGCAGTATTTT. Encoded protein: CASSSGLGTITSTDTQYF.

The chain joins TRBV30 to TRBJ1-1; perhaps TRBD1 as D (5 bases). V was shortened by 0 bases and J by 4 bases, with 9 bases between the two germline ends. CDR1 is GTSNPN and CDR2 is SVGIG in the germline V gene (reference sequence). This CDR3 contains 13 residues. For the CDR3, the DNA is TGTGCCTGGAGTGTGCACGGGGGCACTGAAGCTTTCTTT. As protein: CAWSVHGGTEAFF.

DNA of the CDR3: TGTGCCAGCAGCCTATCAACCGGGACAGGGGGCAACGGCTACACCTTC. It specifies CASSLSTGTGGNGYTF. The V gene is TRBV7-9, the J gene TRBJ1-2; 12 bases map to TRBD1. CDR1 and CDR2 from the germline V gene are SEHNR and FQNEAQ (reference sequence). The CDR3 runs 16 residues. V trimming: 5 bases; J trimming: 8 bases; junction bases outside the gene matches: 12.

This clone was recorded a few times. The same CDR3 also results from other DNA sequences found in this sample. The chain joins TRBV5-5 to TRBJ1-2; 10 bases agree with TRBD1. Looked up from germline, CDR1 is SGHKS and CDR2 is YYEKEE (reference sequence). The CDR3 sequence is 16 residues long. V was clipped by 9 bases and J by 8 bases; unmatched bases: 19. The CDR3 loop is CAIENTGQGILGGYTF. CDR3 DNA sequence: TGTGCCATCGAAAACACGGGACAGGGGATTCTTGGAGGCTACACCTTC.

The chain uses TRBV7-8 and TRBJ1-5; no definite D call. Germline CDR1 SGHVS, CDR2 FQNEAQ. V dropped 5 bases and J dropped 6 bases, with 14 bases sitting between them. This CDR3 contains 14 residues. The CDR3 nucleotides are TGTGCCAGCAGCCCCGGAGGCGGTGGTCAGCCCCAGCATTTT. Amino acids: CASSPGGGGQPQHF.

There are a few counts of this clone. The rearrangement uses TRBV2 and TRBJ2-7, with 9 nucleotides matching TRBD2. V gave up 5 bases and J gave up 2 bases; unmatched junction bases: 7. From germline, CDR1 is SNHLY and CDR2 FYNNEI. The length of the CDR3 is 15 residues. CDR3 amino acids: CASSPLAGGPYEQYF. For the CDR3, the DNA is TGTGCCAGCAGTCCCTTGGCGGGAGGGCCCTACGAGCAGTACTTC.

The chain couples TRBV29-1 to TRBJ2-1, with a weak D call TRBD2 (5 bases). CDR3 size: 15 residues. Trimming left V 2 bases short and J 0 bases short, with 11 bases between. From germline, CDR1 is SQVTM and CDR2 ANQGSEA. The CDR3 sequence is CSVERRPNSYNEQFF. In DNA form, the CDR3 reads TGCAGCGTTGAAAGGAGGCCAAACTCCTACAATGAGCAGTTCTTC.

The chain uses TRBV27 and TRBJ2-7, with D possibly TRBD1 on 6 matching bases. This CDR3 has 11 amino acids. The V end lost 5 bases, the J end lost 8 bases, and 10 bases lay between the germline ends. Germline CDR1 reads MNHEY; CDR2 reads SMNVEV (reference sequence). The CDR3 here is CASSTGLQQYF. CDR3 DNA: TGTGCCAGCAGTACAGGGTTGCAGCAGTACTTC.

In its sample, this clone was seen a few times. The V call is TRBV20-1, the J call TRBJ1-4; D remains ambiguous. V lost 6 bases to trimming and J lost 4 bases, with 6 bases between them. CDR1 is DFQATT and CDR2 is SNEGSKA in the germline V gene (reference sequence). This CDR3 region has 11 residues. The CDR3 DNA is TGCAGTGCAATCCTTAATGAAAAACTGTTTTTT. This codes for CSAILNEKLFF.

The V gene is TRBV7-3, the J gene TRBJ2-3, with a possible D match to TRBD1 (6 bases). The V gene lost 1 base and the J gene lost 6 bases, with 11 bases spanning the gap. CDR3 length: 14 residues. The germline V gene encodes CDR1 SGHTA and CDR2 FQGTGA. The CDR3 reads CASSLNGQMDTQYF. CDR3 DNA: TGTGCCAGCAGCTTAAATGGACAGATGGATACGCAGTATTTT.

CDR3 loop: CASSSLTGNTGELFF. The CDR3 DNA reads TGTGCCAGCAGCTCCTTGACGGGTAACACCGGGGAGCTGTTTTTT. The rearrangement links TRBV7-2 to TRBJ2-2; the D is unclear. Germline V lookup: CDR1 SGHTA, CDR2 FQGNSA. The CDR3 covers 15 residues. V was trimmed by 4 bases and J by 2 bases, leaving 11 bases between them.